The 17 T cell receptor beta chains given below trace back to one sample, sequenced in a study of shared clonotypes between healthy human individuals. Produced via immunoSEQ multiplex PCR; TCRdb's table is partial and in-frame only. The table records 2.3 million or so clones, roughly 93% of them present only once. The specimen was naive CD4+ T cells from PBMCs. Indicated subset: CD45RA+ positively selected. The receptors originated from a man aged 18 to 29 in good health. Some clones in this sample may be carry-over from other donors' samples.

The gene calls are TRBV19 and TRBJ1-1, with 7 nucleotides matching TRBD1. Germline V gene data show CDR1 as LNHDA and CDR2 as SQIVND (reference sequence). This CDR3 is 15 amino acids long. The ends lost 6 bases at V and 1 base at J; junction bases unmatched: 8. The CDR3 loop is CASRKGDSSNTEAFF. The CDR3, as DNA: TGTGCCAGTAGAAAGGGGGACAGTTCGAACACTGAAGCTTTCTTT.

The chain has TRBV7-2 and TRBJ2-5; D remains unclear. Between the trimmed V and J ends, which lost 2 bases and 3 bases, there was a span of 10 bases. The length of the CDR3 is 14 residues. CDR1 and CDR2 from the germline V gene are SGHTA and FQGNSA. The CDR3 protein is CASSLLAAKETQYF. DNA for the CDR3: TGTGCCAGCAGCTTATTGGCAGCAAAAGAGACCCAGTACTTC. Filled out from reference TRBV7-2 and TRBJ2-5, the complete variable domain reads GAGVSQSPSNKVTEKGKDVELRCDPISGHTALYWYRQSLGQGLEFLIYFQGNSAPDKSGLPSDRFSAERTGGSVSTLTIQRTQQEDSAVYLCASSLLAAKETQYFGPGTRLLVL.

The chain combines TRBV30 with TRBJ1-1; D not resolved. The V and J ends lost 2 bases and 5 bases respectively, with 18 bases between them. This CDR3 spans 15 amino acids. Germline CDR1 and CDR2: GTSNPN and SVGIG (reference sequence). CDR3 sequence (DNA): TGTGCCTGGAGTCCCAGGCACCTACGAAGGACTGAAGCTTTCTTT. This sequence encodes CAWSPRHLRRTEAFF.

This clone was seen a single time. The chain is built from TRBV28 and TRBJ2-1; D not resolved. The CDR3 runs to 15 residues. Looked up from germline, CDR1 is MDHEN and CDR2 is SYDVKM. Trimming took off 7 bases at V and 0 bases at J, with 13 bases between the two ends. Written as DNA, the CDR3 is TGTGCCAGCACATCACGAGGTCCCTCCTACAATGAGCAGTTCTTC. Translating gives CASTSRGPSYNEQFF.

J is TRBJ2-1 and V is TRBV29-1; TRBD2 agrees at 7 bases. The CDR3 consists of 14 residues. V shed 8 bases, J shed 3 bases, and the junction held 10 bases outside the gene matches. Germline V gives CDR1 SQVTM, CDR2 ANQGSEA. CDR3 residues: CSLLSREDYNEQFF. The CDR3, as DNA: TGCAGCCTTCTCTCCCGGGAGGACTACAATGAGCAGTTCTTC.

The J gene is TRBJ1-1, the V gene TRBV10-2; TRBD1 is a possible D gene (5 bases). Trimming shortened V by 8 bases and J by 1 base, and 11 bases separated the two germline ends. The CDR3 is 13 residues long. Germline CDR1 reads WSHSY; CDR2 reads SAAADI. The CDR3 DNA sequence: TGCGCCAGCGCCATTGGGGCGAACACTGAAGCTTTCTTT. It is translated as CASAIGANTEAFF.

The V and J genes are TRBV16 and TRBJ1-2; no reliable D call. CDR3 size: 16 residues. The V gene lost 4 bases and the J gene lost 5 bases, with 20 bases spanning the gap. Germline CDR1 is KGHSY and CDR2 is FQNENV. The DNA for the CDR3 is TGTGCCAGCAGCCCTTATCCGCGGCAGGAAAGATATGGCTACACCTTC. It yields the protein CASSPYPRQERYGYTF.

V and J are TRBV7-3 and TRBJ2-3; D is perhaps TRBD1 or TRBD2 (6 bases each). V lost 7 bases, J lost 6 bases, and 23 bases lay in between. CDR1 SGHTA and CDR2 FQGTGA come from the germline V gene. The CDR3 runs to 16 residues. CDR3 nucleotide sequence: TGTGCCAGCACCGTTGGCCCAGAGGGGGGTGTCGATACGCAGTATTTT. This encodes CASTVGPEGGVDTQYF.

This chain links TRBV5-1 with TRBJ2-1, with TRBD1 identical over 10 bases. The germline gives CDR1 SGHRS, CDR2 YFSETQ. J gave up 9 bases and V 4 bases, and 10 bases lay outside the gene matches. CDR3 length: 15 amino acids. The CDR3 region has the DNA TGCGCCAGCAGCCCCTCCCCTTGGACAGGGGGTGAGCAGTTCTTC. The encoded protein is CASSPSPWTGGEQFF.

The gene calls are TRBV5-4 and TRBJ2-2; TRBD1 matches at 9 bases. Germline CDR1 SGHNT, CDR2 YYREEE (reference sequence). V shed 5 bases and J 3 bases; nucleotides not matched to a gene: 2. This CDR3 is 14 amino acids long. This CDR3 is CASSTGGDTGELFF. CDR3 DNA: TGTGCCAGCAGTACAGGGGGCGACACCGGGGAGCTGTTTTTT.

The V call is TRBV5-1, the J call TRBJ1-1; D possibly corresponds to TRBD1 (6 bases). The length of the CDR3 is 16 residues. In germline, CDR1 is SGHRS, CDR2 YFSETQ. Trimming pared 5 bases from V and 3 bases from J, leaving 20 bases between. CDR3 amino acids: CASRSRDTEGDTEAFF. The DNA for the CDR3 is TGCGCCAGCAGGTCCCGGGACACCGAGGGTGACACTGAAGCTTTCTTT.

V is TRBV5-1 and J is TRBJ2-5, with TRBD2 matching over 11 bases. CDR1 is SGHRS, CDR2 YFSETQ, per germline. The J segment lost 4 bases and the V segment lost 3 bases, leaving 14 bases of the junction unmatched. The CDR3 sequence is 18 residues long. The CDR3, as DNA: TGCGCCAGCAGCTCGTCATTAATACTAGCGGGAGATGGAGAGACCCAGTACTTC. It yields the protein CASSSSLILAGDGETQYF.

The genes are TRBV13 and TRBJ2-1, with 11 bases identical to TRBD2. The CDR3 sequence is 16 residues long. From germline, CDR1 is PRHDT and CDR2 FYEKMQ (reference sequence). V shed 5 bases, J shed 6 bases, and the junction held 9 bases outside the gene matches. CDR3 coding DNA: TGTGCCAGCAGCCCCTTAGCGGGAGGGAGGGGCAATGAGCAGTTCTTC. Residues: CASSPLAGGRGNEQFF. The variable domain in full, with the rest retrieved from reference TRBV13 and TRBJ2-1, is AAGVIQSPRHLIKEKRETATLKCYPIPRHDTVYWYQQGPGQDPQFLISFYEKMQSDKGSIPDRFSAQQFSDYHSELNMSSLELGDSALYFCASSPLAGGRGNEQFFGPGTRLTVL.

The CDR3 spells CASSYYRPGTVNYGYTF. The CDR3 nucleotides read TGTGCCAGCAGCTATTACCGACCCGGGACAGTTAACTATGGCTACACCTTC. The V call is TRBV11-2, the J call TRBJ1-2; 7 positions agree with TRBD1. V was pared by 4 bases and J by 1 base, with 12 bases of the junction left unmatched. Germline assignment: CDR1 SGHAT and CDR2 FQNNGV. This CDR3 comprises 17 residues.

The gene calls are TRBV5-4 and TRBJ1-2; no reliable D call. Germline lookup yields CDR1 SGHNT and CDR2 YYREEE (reference sequence). V shed 4 bases and J shed 8 bases, with 15 bases lying between them. There are 13 residues in the CDR3. The CDR3 loop is CASSGFRPAGYTF. The CDR3 nucleotides read TGTGCCAGCAGCGGGTTCCGTCCGGCCGGCTACACCTTC.

The chain is built from TRBV28 and TRBJ1-2, with 7 bases lining up with TRBD1. This CDR3 has 14 amino acids. CDR1 is MDHEN and CDR2 is SYDVKM in the germline V gene. With 3 bases clipped from V and 6 bases from J, the junction kept 7 bases outside the gene matches. This CDR3 reads CASSFPTGVDGYTF. Here the CDR3 DNA reads TGTGCCAGCAGTTTCCCTACAGGGGTGGATGGCTACACCTTC.

This chain links TRBV6-4 with TRBJ2-1, with 9 positions matching TRBD1. The CDR3 totals 14 residues. Germline V lookup: CDR1 MRHNA, CDR2 SNTAGT. V lost 6 bases and J lost 9; bases outside the gene matches: 9. CDR3 bases: TGTGCCAGCAGAATACAGGGGGCGCAAGGTGAGCAGTTCTTC. Its translation is CASRIQGAQGEQFF.